The present TCR beta chain was sequenced within a study of blood T cell repertoires in COVID-19. Libraries were prepared by immunoSEQ multiplex PCR; TCRdb keeps only in-frame clonotypes and omits some of them. Among about 270,000 clones, approximately 92% were seen once, and the ten largest hold about 2.2%. V dropped 4 bases and J dropped 3 bases, with 7 bases sitting between them. The CDR3 has 12 residues. Germline CDR1 reads MDHEN; CDR2 reads SYDVKM. The receptor's source is a woman aged 18-29 years who had recovered from COVID-19. V is TRBV28 and J is TRBJ2-7, with D tentatively TRBD1 (5 bases). The sequencing sample was made of PBMCs or T cells enriched from blood (not recorded which). The CDR3 loop is CASSSGIYEQYF. DNA for the CDR3: TGTGCCAGCAGTTCAGGGATCTACGAGCAGTACTTC.